The present T cell receptor (beta chain) was sequenced within a study of blood T cells in healthy people across ages. The study's findings and limits: Nothing was known about donor CMV status, and this possibly confounded expanded clonotype changes. Without sorted subsets, naive and antigen-experienced compartments could not be conclusively compared.

The authors ran a second PCR of 7 to 11 cycles using a sample-barcoded 5' primer and a J-beta primer mix. TCRdb ran MiXCR on the 5' RACE reads and lists one entry per CDR3 protein. The repertoire holds fewer than 900,000 distinct CDR3 sequences, with around 46% as singletons. In the case of this clonotype: Its antigen is as yet unknown.

In each sample, at least 6 million PBMCs were isolated. The V gene lost 3 bases and the J gene lost 0 bases, with 14 bases spanning the gap. This CDR3 comprises 15 residues. Per the germline V gene, CDR1 is DFQATT and CDR2 is SNEGSKA (reference sequence). This TCR derives from a woman aged 60 to 75 in good health. The sample taken for sequencing was blood. The chain is built from TRBV20-1 and TRBJ1-1; D remains ambiguous. The CDR3: CSARSRLLMNTEAFF. CDR3 in DNA: TGCAGTGCTAGGTCCAGGCTCTTAATGAACACTGAAGCTTTCTTT.